This TCR beta chain was captured by sequencing in a study of T cell responses to AZD1222 COVID-19 vaccine. General study findings and limits: Vaccination with two AZD1222 doses was followed by a rise in Spike-specific TCR breadth and depth. Only 5 or 6 individuals given AZD1222 were seropositive at baseline.

From germline, CDR1 is SEHNR and CDR2 FQNEAQ (reference sequence). Deletions cut 5 bases from V and 2 bases from J, with 16 bases between. The CDR3 runs 15 residues. On this clone itself: What it binds is not known.

The assay was immunoSEQ multiplex PCR, and TCRdb's table has in-frame clones only and misses some. The repertoire holds about 56,000 clones, with 70% to 90% as singletons. The receptor was isolated from an adult in good health. The chain combines TRBV7-9 with TRBJ2-7; no clear D gene. Specimen: peripheral blood, collected on day 0 of AZD1222 vaccination. CDR3 region: CASSPPSTRTYEQYF. CDR3 in DNA: TGTGCCAGCAGCCCTCCTTCAACGAGGACCTACGAGCAGTACTTC.